Presented here are 21 T cell receptor beta chains from one specimen sequenced in a study of blood T cells in healthy people across ages. Then a second PCR, running roughly 7 to 11 cycles, was carried out with a sample-barcoded 5' primer and a J-beta primer mix. TCRdb reanalysed the 5' RACE reads using MiXCR and keeps one entry per CDR3 protein. Here the sample spans fewer than 2,000,000 distinct CDR3 sequences, 35% to 50% being singletons. What was sequenced was blood. The receptors shown here come from a human donor in good health.

The gene calls are TRBV2 and TRBJ2-7, with 10 bases identical to TRBD2. The CDR3 length is 15 residues. The germline V gene has CDR1 SNHLY and CDR2 FYNNEI. V trimming: 6 bases; J trimming: 3 bases; junction bases outside the gene matches: 8. The chain's CDR3 is CASSVSGGPNYEQYF. The CDR3 nucleotides read TGTGCCAGCAGCGTTAGCGGGGGGCCAAACTACGAGCAGTACTTC.

J is TRBJ2-5 and V is TRBV6-6; D gene uncertain. The better agreement between TRBJ2-7 and the DNA end casts doubt on the J call. Germline lookup yields CDR1 MNHNY and CDR2 SVGAGI (reference sequence). The CDR3 runs to 14 residues. Written as DNA, the CDR3 is TGTGCCAGCAGTTACGGCTCGAGGATATACGAGCAGTACTTC. Encoded protein: CASSYGSRIYEQYF.

This clonotype turned up a few times. The J gene is TRBJ1-4, the V gene TRBV12-3 or TRBV12-4, with D tentatively TRBD1 (5 bases). V gave up 3 bases and J gave up 5 bases, with 19 bases separating them. CDR3 size: 17 residues. The CDR3 bases are TGTGCCAGCAGTTTGGGGCACGAGAGTGGGCTAAATGAAAAACTGTTTTTT. Its protein is CASSLGHESGLNEKLFF.

This clonotype was recorded a few times. The V call is TRBV4-2, the J call TRBJ2-1; 11 bases fit TRBD1. After removal of 2 bases from V and 7 bases from J, the junction contained 7 bases not matched to a gene. CDR1 and CDR2 from the germline V gene are LGHNA and YNFKEQ. The CDR3 loop spans 16 amino acids. The CDR3 nucleotides are TGTGCCAGCAGCCAATTAATTGGACAGGGGGCAAATGAGCAGTTCTTC. This sequence encodes CASSQLIGQGANEQFF.

In this sample, this clonotype turned up a few times. CDR3 bases: TGTGCCATCAGTGACCCCGCTGGGGCCAACGTCCTGACTTTC. Protein: CAISDPAGANVLTF. This sequence joins TRBV10-3 and TRBJ2-6; no firm D call. Germline V gene lookup returns CDR1 ENHRY and CDR2 SYGVKD. The V end was cut by 3 bases, the J end by 2 bases, with 5 bases between. The CDR3 spans 14 residues.

This clonotype was observed a handful of times. CDR3 in DNA: TGCGCCAGCAGCTCGACGGACAGGGGGCATGGCTACACCTTC. Its protein product is CASSSTDRGHGYTF. This chain joins TRBV5-1 and TRBJ1-2, with 11 bases matching TRBD1. Germline CDR1 is SGHRS and CDR2 is YFSETQ. Trimming removed 3 bases from V and 6 bases from J; junction bases left unmatched: 4. This CDR3 has 14 residues.

The chain couples TRBV7-9 to TRBJ1-4; D uncertain. The CDR3 length is 16 residues. Trimming stripped 6 bases from V and 2 bases from J, with 16 bases between. Per germline, CDR1 SEHNR and CDR2 FQNEAQ (reference sequence). Here the CDR3 reads CASRSGSVWTNEKLFF. The CDR3 nucleotides are TGTGCCAGCAGGTCGGGGTCAGTGTGGACTAATGAAAAACTGTTTTTT.

The V gene is TRBV20-1, the J gene TRBJ1-2; D is perhaps TRBD1 (6 bases). The V and J ends lost 0 bases and 8 bases respectively, with 16 bases between them. The CDR3 spans 14 residues. Germline CDR1 is DFQATT and CDR2 is SNEGSKA (reference sequence). In DNA, the CDR3 is TGCAGTGCTAGAGAGATCCAGGGGTTCGAGGGCTACACCTTC. The encoded protein is CSAREIQGFEGYTF.

The J gene is TRBJ2-1, the V gene TRBV3-1, with TRBD2 identical over 13 bases. The CDR3 sequence is 18 residues long. CDR1 and CDR2 from the germline V gene are LGHDT and YNNKEL (reference sequence). V lost 4 bases and J lost 5; bases outside the gene matches: 11. CDR3 sequence reads: CASSPFVTSGGADNEQFF. In DNA form, the CDR3 reads TGTGCCAGCAGCCCATTTGTCACTAGCGGGGGGGCCGACAATGAGCAGTTCTTC.

This clonotype occurred a few times. V is TRBV7-2 and J is TRBJ1-4; D possibly corresponds to TRBD1 (6 bases). Germline-derived CDR1 and CDR2 are SGHTA and FQGNSA. V was trimmed by 6 bases and J by 8 bases, leaving 19 bases between them. CDR3 length equals 15 residues. Here the CDR3 DNA reads TGTGCCAGCAGTCCGGGACAACTAGGAGGAGAAAAACTGTTTTTT. This translates into CASSPGQLGGEKLFF. The whole variable domain, remainder taken from reference TRBV7-2 and TRBJ1-4, is GAGVSQSPSNKVTEKGKDVELRCDPISGHTALYWYRQSLGQGLEFLIYFQGNSAPDKSGLPSDRFSAERTGGSVSTLTIQRTQQEDSAVYLCASSPGQLGGEKLFFGSGTQLSVL.

The chain uses TRBV7-3 and TRBJ2-3; D gene unclear. V was pared by 5 bases and J by 6 bases, with 18 bases between. This CDR3 has 15 residues. CDR1 is SGHTA and CDR2 is FQGTGA in the germline V gene. For the CDR3, the DNA is TGTGCCAGCAGCCAGGACCTCAACTATGGGGATACGCAGTATTTT. Residues: CASSQDLNYGDTQYF.

The J gene is TRBJ1-1, the V gene TRBV7-2; 9 bases map to TRBD1. The CDR3 spans 17 residues. The ends lost 5 bases at V and 5 bases at J; junction bases unmatched: 15. The germline CDR1 and CDR2 sequences are SGHTA and FQGNSA. DNA for the CDR3: TGTGCCAGCAGCGCTTCGGGGGACAGGGCGGGTATTACTGAAGCTTTCTTT. Protein: CASSASGDRAGITEAFF.

This chain joins TRBV7-3 and TRBJ2-1; D is unclear. The CDR3 is made up of 15 amino acids. In germline, CDR1 is SGHTA, CDR2 FQGTGA. V was trimmed by 4 bases and J by 4 bases, leaving 14 bases between them. As DNA, the CDR3 is TGTGCCAGCAGCTCCCCTACGGACGGTTACAATGAGCAGTTCTTC. It yields the protein CASSSPTDGYNEQFF.

This rearrangement joins TRBV9 to TRBJ2-1; D is undetermined. Trimming took off 0 bases at V and 2 bases at J, with 9 bases between the two ends. Looked up from germline, CDR1 is SGDLS and CDR2 is YYNGEE. CDR3 length equals 15 residues. The CDR3 DNA reads as TGTGCCAGCAGCGTAGAAGGGATAACCTACAATGAGCAGTTCTTC. This codes for CASSVEGITYNEQFF.

This clonotype was picked up one time. The V call is TRBV29-1, the J call TRBJ2-5; TRBD2 aligns across 8 bases. Germline CDR1 reads SQVTM; CDR2 reads ANQGSEA. The length of the CDR3 is 14 residues. V gave up 5 bases and J gave up 2 bases; unmatched junction bases: 7. The CDR3 is CSVRERGTQETQYF. The CDR3 coding sequence is TGCAGCGTTCGGGAGCGGGGGACGCAAGAGACCCAGTACTTC.

The CDR3 sequence is CAIQGTGLSHEQYF. Written as DNA, the CDR3 is TGTGCCATACAAGGGACCGGGTTAAGCCACGAGCAGTACTTC. The chain employs TRBV10-3 and TRBJ2-5; D may be TRBD1 or TRBD2 (5 bases each). The J call may be mistaken, given a closer DNA end match to TRBJ2-7. The CDR3 loop spans 14 amino acids. Germline V lookup: CDR1 ENHRY, CDR2 SYGVKD.

This chain joins TRBV5-5 and TRBJ2-7, with 8 bases fitting TRBD1. Trimming cost V 3 bases and J 1 base; bases outside gene matches: 12. This CDR3 has 17 amino acids. CDR1 and CDR2 from the germline V gene are SGHKS and YYEKEE (reference sequence). CDR3 nucleotide sequence: TGTGCCAGCAGCTATAAGATCGGACAGGGAATTTCCTACGAGCAGTACTTC. It encodes CASSYKIGQGISYEQYF. Supplemented by reference TRBV5-5 and TRBJ2-7, the full variable domain reads DAGVTQSPTHLIKTRGQQVTLRCSPISGHKSVSWYQQVLGQGPQFIFQYYEKEERGRGNFPDRFSARQFPNYSSELNVNALLLGDSALYLCASSYKIGQGISYEQYFGPGTRLTVT.

This clonotype was counted only a few times. The chain joins TRBV20-1 to TRBJ2-6; 8 nucleotides match TRBD2. Germline values: CDR1 DFQATT, CDR2 SNEGSKA (reference sequence). The ends lost 3 bases at V and 2 bases at J; junction bases unmatched: 12. The CDR3 is 18 residues long. In nucleotides, the CDR3 is TGCAGTGCTAGGCGAGCGGGGGTGCTAAATCCTGGGGCCAACGTCCTGACTTTC. It encodes CSARRAGVLNPGANVLTF.

This clonotype was seen only a few times. CDR3 nucleotides: TGCAGTACCCCCCGGGAGACCGAGCAGTACTTC. Protein sequence: CSTPRETEQYF. This rearrangement joins TRBV20-1 to TRBJ2-5; D may be TRBD2 (6 bases). Matching the DNA end better, TRBJ2-7 makes the J call doubtful. Germline CDR1 is DFQATT and CDR2 is SNEGSKA (reference sequence). CDR3 length: 11 amino acids.

This clonotype was observed at least ten times. This chain uses TRBV2 with TRBJ2-4, with D tentatively TRBD1 (6 bases). Per the germline V gene, CDR1 is SNHLY and CDR2 is FYNNEI. The CDR3 contains 14 residues. V lost 3 bases, J lost 5 bases, and 11 bases lay in between. The CDR3 sequence: CASSDRTVENIQYF. CDR3 nucleotide sequence: TGTGCCAGCAGTGATCGGACAGTCGAAAACATTCAGTACTTC.

The chain couples TRBV3-1 to TRBJ2-7; a possible D gene is TRBD1 (6 bases). Looked up from germline, CDR1 is LGHDT and CDR2 is YNNKEL (reference sequence). The V gene lost 0 bases and the J gene lost 0 bases, with 9 bases spanning the gap. This CDR3 is 15 amino acids long. CDR3 sequence (DNA): TGTGCCAGCAGCCAAGAGGGGGCTTCCTCCTACGAGCAGTACTTC. Amino acids: CASSQEGASSYEQYF.